Included here is one T cell receptor (beta chain) sequence, with context. The data originate from a study of cytomegalovirus exposure and HLA in healthy donors. The primer mix had 60 Vbeta and 13 Jbeta primers. Clones were read by immunoSEQ multiplex PCR, and TCRdb kept only the in-frame ones, dropping some. The repertoire holds over 150,000 clones, with around four fifths as singletons. This TCR derives from a woman in her fifties or sixties in good health and CMV-seronegative. Sequencing used PBMCs.

The CDR3 DNA sequence: TGTGCCAGCAGCCGCGCGGGGGCCTCCTACTCCTACAATGAGCAGTTCTTC. Translating gives CASSRAGASYSYNEQFF. The V call is TRBV7-2, the J call TRBJ2-1; perhaps TRBD2 as D (7 bases). Germline CDR1 is SGHTA and CDR2 is FQGNSA. The V end was cut by 5 bases, the J end by 0 bases, with 17 bases between. The CDR3 loop spans 17 amino acids.